This T cell receptor beta chain was identified in a study of blood T cells in healthy people across ages. There are 14 residues in the CDR3. Germline assignment: CDR1 LGHNA and CDR2 YSLEER. For this clonotype: What it recognizes is unknown. A read error may account for a junction end that differs from germline.

Study-wide points: Diversity of TCR beta per million T cells declined in a roughly linear way with age. Considered underestimates were the diversity estimates obtained from one million T cells.

A second PCR, run for about 6 to 11 cycles, used a sample-barcoded 5' primer plus a J-beta primer mix. Using its own MiXCR run on the 5' RACE reads, TCRdb lists one record per CDR3 protein. Of about 2 million distinct CDR3 sequences listed, around half were seen once; the top ten hold about 2.1%. Sample: blood. This clonotype was sampled from a woman in her forties in good health. The chain couples TRBV4-3 to TRBJ2-3; D remains ambiguous. CDR3 sequence (DNA): TGCGCCGGCAGCCGCTACTCTAGCACAGATACGCAGTATTTT. Residues: CAGSRYSSTDTQYF.